This TCR beta chain was identified in a study of T cells in Graves' hyperthyroidism and ophthalmopathy (dated by TCRdb to between 2018 and 2020). With respect to the entire study: Peripheral blood was collected at initial diagnosis, before any treatment. Once sampling was done, hyperthyroidism patients were given methimazole at a starting dose of 30 mg daily, whereas ophthalmopathy patients were given high-dose intravenous methylprednisolone. Whether ophthalmopathy could be predicted prospectively was tested in an independent validation cohort made up of fewer than 20 hyperthyroidism patients plus 17 patients who later progressed to ophthalmopathy. The study also compared thyroid tissue and blood T-cell repertoires from about 6 Graves' hyperthyroidism patients. The roughly 100 discovery patients were randomly split 7:3 into training and test sets. To identify distinguishing TCR V-J signatures, a discovery cohort of some 100 patients was used, comprising 40 to 45 with Graves' ophthalmopathy and some 60 with stable Graves' hyperthyroidism. The paper describes TCR Vbeta CDR3 sequencing of about 140 peripheral blood samples, made up of 43 ophthalmopathy patients, roughly 72 hyperthyroidism patients and 17 progressor patients.

Amplification of TCR beta CDR3 regions was carried out from RNA transcripts. The TCR CDR3 was subjected to a first round of RT-PCR using the HTBI primer set and the Qiagen OneStep RT-PCR kit. A second multiplex PCR round built the libraries, followed by size selection and purification. Paired-end sequencing of the libraries was performed with 100 bp reads on an Illumina HiSeq2000. The original methods were these. SOAPnuke was used to process the raw data, throwing out any read that contained adapters or uncalled bases, had a mean Phred below 15, or lacked an exact constant-primer or identifier match. COPE v1.2.5 was used to merge the high-quality paired reads, and each unique nucleotide sequence was defined as a clonotype. Clonotypes were aligned to IMGT TRBV, TRBD and TRBJ reference segments using MiTCR v1.1. The analysis included only V-J combinations with a frequency above 0.0001, which together covered 99.2% of the repertoires. The TCS score was defined as F50 (clonal expansion) divided by E x V (chaos), with BLOSUM62-based TCRdist calculated between CDR3 peptides within each V-J. Welch's t-statistics and random forest reduced roughly 530 V-J features to some 14, which were used in a naive Bayes classifier (R e1071). The similarity between thyroid and blood repertoires was quantified using the Morisita-Horn index. Starting from the raw public reads, TCRdb applied fastp trimming at Q25, assembled clones with MiXCR and retained in-frame beta chains. Rows are unified per CDR3 protein, each entry keeping the most common DNA and genes. The V and J calls here are based on TCRdb, not the publication. The sample table shows about 760,000 distinct CDR3 sequences, and about a third are seen once. Around 29% of the sample comes from the top ten.

Stable Graves' hyperthyroidism was defined as the absence of progression to ophthalmopathy over 18 months of follow-up. Hyperthyroidism patients were newly diagnosed, with disease duration under 2 months, and aged 18 to 65 years. Exclusion was applied to patients with uncontrolled infections, other autoimmune diseases, pregnancy or lactation. Diagnoses relied on clinical symptoms, serum thyroxine and TRAb, thyroid ultrasound and orbital computed tomography. PBMCs were isolated from about 9.2 ml of fresh peripheral blood by Ficoll-Paque density gradient centrifugation. Total RNA was extracted with Trizol reagent, and quality was checked on an Agilent 2100 Bioanalyzer. What the study reported, not specific to this receptor: A 13 V-J signature model separated ophthalmopathy from stable hyperthyroidism, with nearly 90% sensitivity and 81.08% specificity in cross-validation and 80%/75% in testing. Sample size was not statistically predetermined, and blinding of investigators to group allocation was not performed. In validation, the model predicted progression to ophthalmopathy with approximately 70% sensitivity and around 72% specificity, a median of around six months before onset. Blood samples also contained most of the expanded thyroid clonotypes (frequency above 0.001), which suggests that blood repertoires may reflect thyroid immune responses.

This clonotype was observed a handful of times. The clone's antigen remains unknown. Nothing much larger sits one base from this clone, and base qualities are not available. In the germline V gene, CDR1 corresponds to SGHTA and CDR2 to FQGNSA. Measured from the cysteine to the phenylalanine, the CDR3 is 19 residues long. Solely the CDR3 DNA is kept, with 57 bases framed from the first base. V lost 5 bases and J lost 4 bases, and the count of bases not matched to a germline gene is 20. The rearranged chain carries TRBV7-2 and TRBJ2-5, and 9 junction bases match TRBD2. The source material was blood. The origin of this receptor is a woman aged 40 to 50 with Graves' hyperthyroidism. The sequenced DNA is TGTGCCAGCAGCAAACGAGGTCGGGCTAGCGGGATACCAACAGAGACCCAGTACTTC. It translates as CASSKRGRASGIPTETQYF.